The sequence of this T cell receptor (beta chain) was determined in a study of cytomegalovirus exposure and HLA in healthy donors. A multiplex PCR was run with 60 Vbeta primers and 13 Jbeta primers. The assay was immunoSEQ multiplex PCR, and TCRdb's table has in-frame clones only and misses some. The sample data list 70,000 or so clones. Healthy people donating bone marrow made up the donors. Study-level results: Whilst most TCR sequences proved rare, a subset of public TCRs occurred across many donors. Cytomegalovirus status, reportedly, was diagnosed with high specificity and sensitivity by the classifier.

With regard to this clone: Its antigen remains unknown.

V lost 4 bases to trimming and J lost 0 bases, with 12 bases between them. From germline, CDR1 is SGHRS and CDR2 YFSETQ. The CDR3 is 15 amino acids. This chain uses TRBV5-1 with TRBJ2-3; D is ambiguous. Sequenced material: PBMCs. The clonotype was recovered from a man aged 40-49 years in good health and CMV-seronegative. The CDR3: CASSIAPSSTDTQYF. CDR3 sequence (DNA): TGCGCCAGCAGCATAGCACCGTCTAGCACAGATACGCAGTATTTT.